The 19 T cell receptor beta chains listed next were all sequenced from one sample in a study of OX40 agonist ivuxolimab in advanced cancers. Some clones are missing from TCRdb's copy, which holds only in-frame ones; the method was immunoSEQ multiplex PCR. The sample has about 45,000 clones; approximately 91% are singletons. Here the sequenced sample was CD4+ or CD8+ T cells sorted from blood, taken in a trial of the OX40 agonist ivuxolimab. All receptors derive from an adult with an advanced solid tumor such as melanoma, head and neck, liver or kidney cancer.

The chain uses TRBV6-5 and TRBJ2-7, with D hard to call. Germline V gene sequence: CDR1 MNHEY, CDR2 SVGAGI. V was trimmed by 0 bases and J by 6 bases, leaving 12 bases between them. CDR3 length: 14 amino acids. The CDR3 spells CASSYSSGSGEQYF. For the CDR3, the DNA is TGTGCCAGCAGTTACTCCTCTGGGTCAGGCGAGCAGTACTTC.

V and J are TRBV23-1 and TRBJ2-3; 9 bases agree with TRBD1. TRBV23-1 is assigned to the ORF class and has an uncertain function. The CDR3 sequence is 15 residues long. V was pared by 6 bases and J by 3 bases, with 7 bases of the junction left unmatched. CDR3 in amino acids: CASSLDRGRTDTQYF. DNA for the CDR3: TGCGCCAGCAGCCTGGACAGGGGACGAACAGATACGCAGTATTTT.

The chain carries TRBV19 and TRBJ1-4; unclear D gene. The CDR3 has 14 amino acids. The ends were cut back, 5 bases at V and 10 bases at J, with 17 bases in the middle. The germline CDR1 and CDR2 sequences are LNHDA and SQIVND (reference sequence). CDR3 bases: TGTGCCAGTAGTTACGCCTCTTCGAGGAGAAAACTGTTTTTT. Translation: CASSYASSRRKLFF.

This chain connects TRBV13 to TRBJ2-5, with D possibly matching TRBD2 (7 bases). Germline values: CDR1 PRHDT, CDR2 FYEKMQ (reference sequence). With 7 bases removed from V and 4 bases from J, the gap between germline ends came to 13 bases. This CDR3 region has 13 residues. This chain's CDR3 is CASNSRGGETQYF. The DNA of the CDR3 is TGTGCCAGCAATTCGAGGGGGGGAGAGACCCAGTACTTC. The full variable domain, with the rest looked up from reference TRBV13 and TRBJ2-5, is AAGVIQSPRHLIKEKRETATLKCYPIPRHDTVYWYQQGPGQDPQFLISFYEKMQSDKGSIPDRFSAQQFSDYHSELNMSSLELGDSALYFCASNSRGGETQYFGPGTRLLVL.

This clone was counted a few times. This chain joins TRBV30 and TRBJ1-5; 9 bases are shared with TRBD1. The trim removed 3 bases at V and 6 bases at J, leaving 6 bases unmatched. Germline CDR1 GTSNPN, CDR2 SVGIG (reference sequence). The CDR3 consists of 14 residues. The CDR3 DNA reads as TGTGCCTGGAGCGGGGGACAGGGAAGTCAGCCCCAGCATTTT. Its protein is CAWSGGQGSQPQHF.

This chain joins TRBV19 and TRBJ1-3, with D tentatively TRBD1 (6 bases). CDR1 is LNHDA, CDR2 SQIVND, per germline (reference sequence). Trimming removed 10 bases at V and 3 bases at J, with 16 bases between. The CDR3 covers 14 residues. In nucleotides, the CDR3 is TGTGCCATTGACAGGCGGCAGGGTGGAAACACCATATATTTT. It encodes CAIDRRQGGNTIYF.

The chain has TRBV29-1 and TRBJ2-3, with D possibly being TRBD1 or TRBD2 (5 bases each). V lost 1 base, J lost 7 bases, and 9 bases lay in between. Germline values: CDR1 SQVTM, CDR2 ANQGSEA. CDR3 length: 12 amino acids. The CDR3 DNA is TGCAGCGTTGAAGGGGGGACGTATACGCAGTATTTT. Translation: CSVEGGTYTQYF.

The chain couples TRBV29-1 to TRBJ1-2; 8 nucleotides align to TRBD1. Per the germline V gene, CDR1 is SQVTM and CDR2 is ANQGSEA. This CDR3 region has 15 residues. Unmatched junction bases numbered 7, after V lost 0 bases and J lost 4 bases. The CDR3, as DNA: TGCAGCGTTGAAGACCCGGACAGGGTGAGCTATGGCTACACCTTC. Translation gives CSVEDPDRVSYGYTF.

The CDR3 nucleotides are TGTGCCAGCAGCCCGACTAGCGGGAGGGCTTGGGGGATTAGCTCCTACAATGAGCAGTTCTTC. It is translated as CASSPTSGRAWGISSYNEQFF. This chain joins TRBV13 and TRBJ2-1; 14 bases fit TRBD2. V gave up 5 bases and J gave up 0 bases; unmatched junction bases: 15. CDR3 length equals 21 residues. CDR1 and CDR2 (germline): PRHDT, FYEKMQ (reference sequence). Full variable domain (outside the CDR3, taken from reference TRBV13 and TRBJ2-1): AAGVIQSPRHLIKEKRETATLKCYPIPRHDTVYWYQQGPGQDPQFLISFYEKMQSDKGSIPDRFSAQQFSDYHSELNMSSLELGDSALYFCASSPTSGRAWGISSYNEQFFGPGTRLTVL.

The chain recombines TRBV5-1 with TRBJ1-1; unclear D gene. This CDR3 contains 13 residues. The V and J ends lost 4 bases and 2 bases respectively, with 9 bases between them. Germline values: CDR1 SGHRS, CDR2 YFSETQ. The CDR3 loop reads CASSPGINTEAFF. The CDR3 DNA follows: TGCGCCAGCAGCCCGGGGATTAACACTGAAGCTTTCTTT.

The J gene is TRBJ1-5, the V gene TRBV28; unclear D gene. In germline, CDR1 is MDHEN, CDR2 SYDVKM. The ends were cut back, 10 bases at V and 0 bases at J, with 16 bases in the middle. The CDR3 totals 15 residues. CDR3 in amino acids: CATEPVPYSNQPQHF. As DNA, the CDR3 is TGTGCCACCGAGCCGGTTCCTTATAGCAATCAGCCCCAGCATTTT.

This chain uses TRBV10-3 with TRBJ2-3; D tentatively reads TRBD1 or TRBD2 (5 bases each). Germline V gene sequence: CDR1 ENHRY, CDR2 SYGVKD. Trimming left V 5 bases short and J 2 bases short, with 11 bases between. CDR3 size: 14 residues. This chain's CDR3 is CAISTSGATDTQYF. The CDR3 coding sequence is TGTGCCATCAGTACTTCCGGGGCCACAGATACGCAGTATTTT.

As regards this clone: This sample also contains other DNA sequences that code for the same CDR3. The genes are TRBV5-6 and TRBJ2-7; no firm D call. Germline V lookup: CDR1 SGHDT, CDR2 YYEEEE. Trimming removed 3 bases at V and 0 bases at J, with 7 bases between. CDR3 size: 13 residues. CDR3 region: CASSSGGSYEQYF. DNA of the CDR3: TGTGCCAGCAGCTCGGGCGGCTCCTACGAGCAGTACTTC.

This chain joins TRBV7-3 and TRBJ2-2, with D unresolved. CDR1 SGHTA and CDR2 FQGTGA come from the germline V gene. The CDR3 is 13 amino acids. V lost 3 bases, J lost 0 bases, and 2 bases lay in between. The CDR3 DNA is TGTGCCAGCAGCTTCGCGAACACCGGGGAGCTGTTTTTT. It translates to CASSFANTGELFF.

This clone was observed once. V gene TRBV6-5 combines with J gene TRBJ2-2; TRBD2 is a possible D gene (6 bases). The CDR3 loop spans 15 amino acids. Germline-derived CDR1 and CDR2 are MNHEY and SVGAGI. V lost 6 bases to trimming and J lost 0 bases, with 11 bases between them. In nucleotides, the CDR3 is TGTGCCAGCAGGGAGGGGACCGCGAACACCGGGGAGCTGTTTTTT. It specifies CASREGTANTGELFF.

This rearrangement joins TRBV10-3 to TRBJ1-3; D is undetermined. The germline CDR1 and CDR2 sequences are ENHRY and SYGVKD. This CDR3 comprises 14 residues. V was clipped by 4 bases and J by 7 bases, with 14 bases between them. CDR3 region: CAISGGATGNTIYF. CDR3 nucleotide sequence: TGTGCCATCAGTGGGGGTGCGACGGGTAACACCATATATTTT.

The rearrangement joins TRBV28 to TRBJ2-3, with D hard to call. In germline, CDR1 is MDHEN, CDR2 SYDVKM. V lost 7 bases, J lost 0 bases, and 11 bases lay in between. CDR3 length: 14 residues. DNA for the CDR3: TGTGCCAGCACGGTGGGGTATAGCACAGATACGCAGTATTTT. This translates into CASTVGYSTDTQYF.

V usage is TRBV10-3 and J usage is TRBJ2-7, with 8 bases matching TRBD2. Losses at the gene ends were 1 base for V and 1 base for J; bases not matched to a gene: 18. The CDR3 is 20 amino acids. Germline V gene sequence: CDR1 ENHRY, CDR2 SYGVKD. The DNA for the CDR3 is TGTGCCATCAGTGAGTGGGGGGCGGGAGGTACAGCTCTTCGGTCCTACGAGCAGTACTTC. As protein: CAISEWGAGGTALRSYEQYF.

The V and J genes are TRBV29-1 and TRBJ2-1; D perhaps matches TRBD2 (7 bases). This CDR3 has 13 amino acids. Germline V gene sequence: CDR1 SQVTM, CDR2 ANQGSEA. Trimming pared 5 bases from V and 9 bases from J, leaving 17 bases between. The CDR3 sequence is CSVWEGGPSEQFF. The CDR3 region has the DNA TGCAGCGTTTGGGAGGGGGGGCCCAGTGAGCAGTTCTTC.